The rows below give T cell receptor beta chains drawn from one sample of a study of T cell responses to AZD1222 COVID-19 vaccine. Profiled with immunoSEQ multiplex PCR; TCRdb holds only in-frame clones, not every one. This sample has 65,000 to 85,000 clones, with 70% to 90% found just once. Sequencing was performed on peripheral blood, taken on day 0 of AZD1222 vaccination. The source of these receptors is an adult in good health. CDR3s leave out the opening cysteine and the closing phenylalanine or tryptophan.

CDR3 protein: ASRGGRSGNTIY
V gene: TRBV7-2

CDR3 protein: ASSTAHYEQY
V gene: TRBV25-1

CDR3 protein: AHEQGQTQY
V gene: TRBV12-3/TRBV12-4

CDR3 protein: ATSDATSIRTDTQY
V gene: TRBV24-1

CDR3 protein: ASSLVRQGFSGNTIY
V gene: TRBV7-8

CDR3 protein: ATSDSTGKHYGYT
V gene: TRBV24-1

CDR3 protein: ASSLDGGGASTDTQY
V gene: TRBV5-6

CDR3 protein: ASSPRGPSYEQY
V gene: TRBV27

CDR3 protein: ASSFPGEGETQY
V gene: TRBV9

CDR3 protein: ASSLQAPTNYGYT
V gene: TRBV5-1

CDR3 protein: ASSYSYGGRQPQH
V gene: TRBV6-5

CDR3 protein: ASSRGNNEQF
V gene: TRBV5-4

CDR3 protein: ASRSSLSYNSPLH
V gene: TRBV6-5

CDR3 protein: ASSDTGVGYGYT
V gene: TRBV2

CDR3 protein: ASSFPGSPYEQY
V gene: TRBV5-5

CDR3 protein: ASSPTGGNYGYT
V gene: TRBV14

CDR3 protein: ASGGSNQPQH
V gene: TRBV3-1/TRBV3-2

CDR3 protein: ASSHREAGGGDTQY
V gene: TRBV5-4

CDR3 protein: ASSLLLKCNQPQH
V gene: TRBV7-3

CDR3 protein: ASSYLPNTQY
V gene: TRBV7-2

CDR3 protein: ASSADYGYT
V gene: TRBV5-4

CDR3 protein: ASSLGRGVLRDTGELF
V gene: TRBV11-3

CDR3 protein: ASSYGPRTDTQY
V gene: TRBV6-2/TRBV6-3

CDR3 protein: ASSKGSDNQPQH
V gene: TRBV19

CDR3 protein: ASSRRGTYEQY
V gene: TRBV5-6

CDR3 protein: AWNRDRGYT
V gene: TRBV30

CDR3 protein: ASSVRVGEQY
V gene: TRBV9

CDR3 protein: ASSYSEKAEAF
V gene: TRBV6-5

CDR3 protein: ATQGSGGYT
V gene: TRBV4-2

CDR3 protein: ASSFSFSGVTDTQY
V gene: TRBV28

CDR3 protein: AIRAAGVVDTQY
V gene: TRBV10-3

CDR3 protein: ASSLSWGEHGPQH
V gene: TRBV11-3

CDR3 protein: ASSERGYGYT
V gene: TRBV2

CDR3 protein: ASSSTSGGYGANVLT
V gene: TRBV7-9

CDR3 protein: ASSSGLAGEQF
V gene: TRBV7-2

CDR3 protein: ASSYSGRGYTNEQF
V gene: TRBV6-6

CDR3 protein: ASSIGGSHNSPLH
V gene: TRBV19

CDR3 protein: ASSPPGGQGAGEQF
V gene: TRBV19